One T cell receptor beta chain is described in this entry. This record comes from a study of blood T cell repertoires in COVID-19. At the level of the study: Donors in the United States, Italy and Spain gave samples during acute or convalescent COVID-19. Sources were T cells, B-cell-depleted T cells, or PBMCs; the material itself was cDNA or gDNA.

Per the original data handling: Reference gene primer amplification gave estimated nucleated cell counts. Some clones are missing from TCRdb's copy, which holds only in-frame ones; the method was immunoSEQ multiplex PCR. V, J and clone size derive from that table, while D and trimming were established from the DNA sequence. Of some 120,000 clones listed, 70% to 75% are singletons. CDR3 size: 14 residues. Between the trimmed V and J ends, which lost 4 bases and 6 bases, there was a span of 13 bases. CDR1 is MDHEN and CDR2 is SYDVKM in the germline V gene. The receptor was isolated from a man in his sixties with acute or convalescent COVID-19. Sequencing was done on a sample of peripheral blood. The V and J genes are TRBV28 and TRBJ1-3; the D gene is possibly TRBD1 (5 bases). CDR3 amino acids: CASSSPQGINTIYF. CDR3 DNA: TGTGCCAGCAGTTCTCCTCAGGGAATAAACACCATATATTTT.